A single sample is the source of the 25 T cell receptor beta chains below, sequenced in a study of human T cells and chemical hapten exposure. TCRdb re-derived calls from the RACE reads in MiXCR, one entry per CDR3 protein. The table records 300,000 to 450,000 distinct CDR3 sequences, nearly 5% of them present only once. As to time point: patch test 1, 2 weeks after DPC sensitization. Treatment specified: therapeutic diphenylcyclopropenone sensitization with weekly scalp DPC. This specimen was whole blood, taken in connection with sensitization to the hapten diphenylcyclopropenone (DPC). These receptors were obtained from a woman aged 45 to 65 with alopecia areata. Some clones in this sample may be carry-over from other donors' samples.

This clonotype was detected many times. The chain is built from TRBV20-1 and TRBJ1-1; D is undetermined. Trimming cost V 8 bases and J 2 bases, with 9 bases left between them. The CDR3 spans 11 residues. Per germline, CDR1 DFQATT and CDR2 SNEGSKA (reference sequence). The CDR3 sequence: CSTDTNTEAFF. CDR3 nucleotides: TGCAGTACCGACACAAACACTGAAGCTTTCTTT.

The table lists this clonotype with a few counts. CDR3 region: CASSDPWTQYF. CDR3 nucleotide sequence: TGTGCCAGCAGCGACCCTTGGACCCAGTACTTC. The chain recombines TRBV7-2 with TRBJ2-5; D is unresolved. Trimming shortened V by 5 bases and J by 7 bases, and 8 bases separated the two germline ends. This CDR3 contains 11 residues. The germline V gene encodes CDR1 SGHTA and CDR2 FQGNSA.

CDR3 amino acids: CASSSWTGLTYNEQFF. Written as DNA, the CDR3 is TGTGCCAGCAGCTCTTGGACAGGATTGACCTACAATGAGCAGTTCTTC. The chain couples TRBV5-4 to TRBJ2-1; 7 bases line up with TRBD1. The junction had 8 bases not matched to a gene; V was cut back by 3 bases and J by 2 bases. Germline V gene data show CDR1 as SGHNT and CDR2 as YYREEE (reference sequence). This CDR3 is built from 16 residues.

This clonotype was observed many times. This chain connects TRBV29-1 to TRBJ2-3, with 9 bases identical to TRBD2. Trimming removed 0 bases from V and 5 bases from J; junction bases left unmatched: 9. Per germline, CDR1 SQVTM and CDR2 ANQGSEA. The CDR3 extends over 16 amino acids. For the CDR3, the DNA is TGCAGCGTTGAAGATTCTGGTAGCGGGAGAGTAGATACGCAGTATTTT. This sequence encodes CSVEDSGSGRVDTQYF.

Only a few counts were recorded for this clonotype. V is TRBV5-1 and J is TRBJ1-2; 10 bases are a match to TRBD1. With V trimmed by 3 bases and J by 3 bases, 5 bases remained unmatched. This CDR3 region has 15 residues. Germline CDR1 SGHRS, CDR2 YFSETQ. CDR3 in amino acids: CASSYTTGGDYGYTF. The CDR3 DNA follows: TGCGCCAGCAGCTACACGACAGGGGGCGACTATGGCTACACCTTC.

The chain carries TRBV13 and TRBJ2-7; 8 bases map to TRBD2. Germline CDR1 is PRHDT and CDR2 is FYEKMQ (reference sequence). V lost 5 bases, J lost 0 bases, and 9 bases stayed unmatched. This CDR3 is 16 amino acids long. In DNA form, the CDR3 reads TGTGCCAGCAGCAGATCAGCGGGGGTGAACTCCTACGAGCAGTACTTC. It translates to CASSRSAGVNSYEQYF.

This clonotype has more than one count but fewer than ten. The rearrangement joins TRBV9 to TRBJ2-3, with 16 bases fitting TRBD2. Germline assignment: CDR1 SGDLS and CDR2 YYNGEE. The V gene end was trimmed by 3 bases and the J gene end by 6 bases; junction bases not matched to a gene: 7. The CDR3 is 17 amino acids. DNA of the CDR3: TGTGCCAGCAGCGAGGGACTAGCGGGAGGGATCGAGGATACGCAGTATTTT. Translating gives CASSEGLAGGIEDTQYF.

This clonotype turned up a few times. The V and J genes are TRBV9 and TRBJ2-3, with 9 nucleotides matching TRBD2. Germline V CDR1 and CDR2: SGDLS, YYNGEE. V was pared by 5 bases and J by 2 bases, with 9 bases of the junction left unmatched. The CDR3 runs 16 residues. Here the CDR3 reads CASSEGKRGDTDTQYF. The CDR3 DNA sequence: TGTGCCAGCAGTGAGGGAAAGCGGGGGGACACAGATACGCAGTATTTT.

This clonotype was detected ten times or more. The chain carries TRBV27 and TRBJ1-5, with a weak D call TRBD1 (5 bases). Trimming shortened V by 3 bases and J by 7 bases, and 10 bases separated the two germline ends. CDR3 length: 13 amino acids. Germline V gene sequence: CDR1 MNHEY, CDR2 SMNVEV (reference sequence). DNA of the CDR3: TGTGCCAGCAGTTTGGGGGTTCGCCAGCCCCAGCATTTT. Translating it yields CASSLGVRQPQHF.

In this sample, this clonotype turned up a few times. The V call is TRBV11-1, the J call TRBJ2-6; D possibly corresponds to TRBD1 (5 bases). Trimming took off 9 bases at V and 0 bases at J, with 12 bases between the two ends. The V gene's germline CDR1 is SGHAT and CDR2 FQDESV (reference sequence). This CDR3 is built from 15 residues. The DNA for the CDR3 is TGTGCCAGGGGGCGCCCTAACTCTGGGGCCAACGTCCTGACTTTC. Protein: CARGRPNSGANVLTF.

Ten or more counts support this clonotype. This rearrangement joins TRBV7-9 to TRBJ1-2; the D is unclear. V was cut by 4 bases and J by 2 bases, with 5 bases left in between. This CDR3 comprises 12 residues. Germline CDR1 is SEHNR and CDR2 is FQNEAQ (reference sequence). This chain's CDR3 is CASSYVNYGYTF. The DNA of the CDR3 is TGTGCCAGCAGCTACGTAAACTATGGCTACACCTTC.

This clonotype was recorded many times. The gene calls are TRBV13 and TRBJ2-3; D unclear. CDR3 length: 12 amino acids. V lost 1 base and J 5 bases, leaving 4 bases between the germline ends. Germline CDR1 PRHDT, CDR2 FYEKMQ (reference sequence). DNA for the CDR3: TGTGCCAGCAGCTTAGTCCGAGATACGCAGTATTTT. This gives the protein CASSLVRDTQYF. The full variable domain, completed using reference TRBV13 and TRBJ2-3, is AAGVIQSPRHLIKEKRETATLKCYPIPRHDTVYWYQQGPGQDPQFLISFYEKMQSDKGSIPDRFSAQQFSDYHSELNMSSLELGDSALYFCASSLVRDTQYFGPGTRLTVL.

V gene TRBV5-6 combines with J gene TRBJ1-2, with TRBD1 matching over 9 bases. This CDR3 is 15 amino acids long. Trimming cost V 5 bases and J 0 bases; bases outside gene matches: 5. Germline V gene data show CDR1 as SGHDT and CDR2 as YYEEEE. The CDR3 sequence is CASSFGQGSNYGYTF. DNA of the CDR3: TGTGCCAGCAGTTTCGGACAGGGGTCTAACTATGGCTACACCTTC.

The table lists this clonotype with many counts. The chain employs TRBV28 and TRBJ2-7; 11 bases line up with TRBD2. Germline V gene lookup returns CDR1 MDHEN and CDR2 SYDVKM. After removal of 6 bases from V and 6 bases from J, the junction contained 13 bases not matched to a gene. The CDR3 extends over 16 amino acids. The CDR3: CASSRRASGRIPEQYF. Here the CDR3 DNA reads TGTGCCAGCAGCCGTAGGGCTAGCGGGAGGATCCCCGAGCAGTACTTC.

This clonotype was detected many times. The gene calls are TRBV20-1 and TRBJ2-3; 7 bases line up with TRBD2. CDR3 length: 15 residues. Germline-derived CDR1 and CDR2 are DFQATT and SNEGSKA (reference sequence). The trim removed 0 bases at V and 4 bases at J, leaving 7 bases unmatched. CDR3 sequence: CSARDKAGRADTQYF. Here the CDR3 DNA reads TGCAGTGCTAGAGACAAAGCGGGAAGAGCAGATACGCAGTATTTT.

This clonotype was found many times. The CDR3: CASSSRGLRVEQFF. The CDR3, as DNA: TGTGCCAGCAGCTCCAGGGGCCTGAGGGTTGAGCAGTTCTTC. The chain is built from TRBV7-9 and TRBJ2-1; D perhaps matches TRBD1 (6 bases). The CDR3 has 14 residues. The V gene lost 4 bases and the J gene lost 9 bases, with 16 bases spanning the gap. Germline V gene lookup returns CDR1 SEHNR and CDR2 FQNEAQ (reference sequence).

There are many counts of this clonotype. This chain connects TRBV7-6 to TRBJ1-1; D perhaps matches TRBD1 (6 bases). The CDR3 is made up of 16 amino acids. Germline CDR1 SGHVS, CDR2 FNYEAQ. The germline V and J ends were trimmed by 5 bases and 0 bases, with 16 bases remaining between them. CDR3 sequence: CASSQGLGGMNTEAFF. The CDR3 DNA sequence: TGTGCCAGCAGCCAGGGGCTCGGGGGTATGAACACTGAAGCTTTCTTT.

This clonotype was detected many times. This sequence joins TRBV25-1 and TRBJ1-6, with a tentative D call TRBD1 (6 bases). The ends were cut back, 5 bases at V and 10 bases at J, with 12 bases in the middle. The CDR3 spans 13 residues. The germline V gene encodes CDR1 MGHDK and CDR2 SYGVNS. The CDR3 sequence is CASSLQGGSPLHF. In DNA form, the CDR3 reads TGTGCCAGCAGTTTACAGGGAGGATCACCCCTCCACTTT.

A few counts support this clonotype. The chain employs TRBV7-6 and TRBJ1-4; D call uncertain. The length of the CDR3 is 12 residues. V lost 3 bases to trimming and J lost 11 bases, with 10 bases between them. Germline lookup yields CDR1 SGHVS and CDR2 FNYEAQ. CDR3 in DNA: TGTGCCAGCAGCTTGTTAGCCGAGAAACTGTTTTTT. It is translated as CASSLLAEKLFF.

Details on this clonotype: Since a much larger clone is just one base distant, this may be a read error. The rearrangement links TRBV25-1 to TRBJ2-6; possibly TRBD1 for D (5 bases). This CDR3 spans 18 amino acids. Germline CDR1 MGHDK, CDR2 SYGVNS. CDR3 amino acids: CASSERWPPLSGANFLTF. The CDR3 DNA is TGTGCCAGCAGTGAAAGATGGCCTCCGCTCTCTGGGGCCAACTTCCTGACTTTC.

The rearrangement joins TRBV6-6 to TRBJ1-4; 7 bases line up with TRBD1. The V and J ends lost 8 bases and 4 bases, in that order; junction bases with no gene match: 7. In germline, CDR1 is MNHNY, CDR2 SVGAGI (reference sequence). There are 14 residues in the CDR3. CDR3 coding DNA: TGTGCCAGCGTGGACAGGACGAGTAATGAAAAACTGTTTTTT. Amino acid sequence: CASVDRTSNEKLFF.

The rearrangement links TRBV7-2 to TRBJ1-5; the D is unclear. CDR3 length equals 13 residues. Germline lookup yields CDR1 SGHTA and CDR2 FQGNSA. Trimming stripped 5 bases from V and 3 bases from J, with 8 bases between. The CDR3 nucleotides are TGTGCCAGCAGCGCAATGGCCAATCAGCCCCAGCATTTT. Its translation is CASSAMANQPQHF.

This clonotype was seen ten or more times. This rearrangement joins TRBV12-3 or TRBV12-4 to TRBJ2-7; the match to TRBD2 covers 11 bases. Trimming at V came to 5 bases and at J to 0 bases, leaving 6 bases not matched to a gene. This CDR3 has 16 amino acids. CDR3 bases: TGTGCCAGCAGTCCCCTACTAGCGGGGGCCTCCTACGAGCAGTACTTC. Amino acid sequence: CASSPLLAGASYEQYF.

This clonotype was counted a few times. The V call is TRBV27, the J call TRBJ2-5; D is unresolved. This CDR3 region has 12 residues. CDR1 and CDR2 (germline): MNHEY, SMNVEV (reference sequence). The V gene lost 3 bases and the J gene lost 3 bases, with 5 bases spanning the gap. DNA for the CDR3: TGTGCCAGCAGTTTGTGGAAAGAGACCCAGTACTTC. It translates to CASSLWKETQYF.

This clonotype was seen repeatedly, ten times or more. The rearrangement joins TRBV20-1 to TRBJ2-1; 7 nucleotides match TRBD2. Germline CDR1 is DFQATT and CDR2 is SNEGSKA (reference sequence). The CDR3 totals 15 residues. The J segment lost 4 bases and the V segment lost 3 bases, leaving 9 bases of the junction unmatched. CDR3 sequence reads: CSASHGLEGYNEQFF. CDR3 bases: TGCAGTGCTAGTCATGGACTAGAAGGATACAATGAGCAGTTCTTC.